The next 3 T cell receptor beta chains were all read from a single sample in a study of cytomegalovirus exposure and HLA in healthy donors. PCR was performed using 60 Vbeta and 13 Jbeta primers. Produced via immunoSEQ multiplex PCR; TCRdb's table is partial and in-frame only. The data hold a few hundred thousand clones, with 80% observed a single time. Input material: PBMCs. These receptors all stem from a girl aged 2 to 10 in good health and CMV-seronegative.

Points on this clone: The junction departs from the called germline gene at one end, perhaps through a read error. The chain carries TRBV7-9 and TRBJ1-1; D uncertain. The CDR3 is 12 amino acids. Germline V gene data show CDR1 as SEHNR and CDR2 as FQNEAQ (reference sequence). The CDR3 is CSSSPFGRIAFF. The CDR3 DNA reads TGTTCCAGCAGCCCATTCGGCAGGATTGCTTTCTTT. Full variable domain (outside the CDR3, taken from reference TRBV7-9 and TRBJ1-1): DTGVSQNPRHKITKRGQNVTFRCDPISEHNRLYWYRQTLGQGPEFLTYFQNEAQLEKSRLLSDRFSAERPKGSFSTLEIQRTEQGDSAMYLCSSSPFGRIAFFGQGTRLTVV.

The rearrangement joins TRBV5-1 to TRBJ1-2, with TRBD1 matching 11 bases. V dropped 2 bases and J dropped 6; count of bases not matched to a gene: 12. Germline CDR1 SGHRS, CDR2 YFSETQ. CDR3 length equals 17 residues. The CDR3 here is CASSFPGQGVSWDGYTF. The CDR3 nucleotides read TGCGCCAGCAGCTTCCCGGGACAGGGGGTTTCTTGGGATGGCTACACCTTC.

V is TRBV19 and J is TRBJ2-7; TRBD1 matches at 9 bases. Looked up from germline, CDR1 is LNHDA and CDR2 is SQIVND (reference sequence). V lost 6 bases to trimming and J lost 1 base; unmatched junction nucleotides: 4. This CDR3 is 14 amino acids long. This CDR3 reads CASSFGTGSYEQYF. The CDR3 nucleotides read TGTGCCAGTAGCTTCGGGACAGGGTCCTACGAGCAGTACTTC.